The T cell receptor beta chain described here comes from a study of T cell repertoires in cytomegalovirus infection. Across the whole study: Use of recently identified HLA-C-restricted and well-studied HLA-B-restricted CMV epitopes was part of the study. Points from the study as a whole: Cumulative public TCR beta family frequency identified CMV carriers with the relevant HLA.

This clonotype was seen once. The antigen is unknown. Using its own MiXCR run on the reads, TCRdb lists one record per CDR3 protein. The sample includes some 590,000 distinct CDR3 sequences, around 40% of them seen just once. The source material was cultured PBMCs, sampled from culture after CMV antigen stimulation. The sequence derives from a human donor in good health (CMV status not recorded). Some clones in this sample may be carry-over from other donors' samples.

The CDR3 region has the DNA TGTGCCAGCGCGACTAGCGGGGACACAGATACGCAGTATTTT. Protein product: CASATSGDTDTQYF. The chain recombines TRBV28 with TRBJ2-3, with 11 positions matching TRBD2. The germline CDR1 and CDR2 sequences are MDHEN and SYDVKM. Trimming cost V 8 bases and J 2 bases; bases outside gene matches: 3. The CDR3 has 14 residues.